Listed below are T cell receptor beta chains from one sample, sequenced in a study of patients and donors after allogeneic stem cell transplantation. One entry per CDR3 protein, called by TCRdb with MiXCR from the RT-PCR reads. The table includes roughly 200,000 distinct CDR3 sequences, 38% detected once. The specimen was blood, either unsorted or a sorted T cell fraction (not recorded which). The receptors here all came from a human donor who was either an allogeneic HSCT recipient or a stem cell or donor lymphocyte infusion donor (not recorded which). It is not recorded whose cells these are; they may come from a transplant donor. Each CDR3 is given with its conserved first and last residue. D genes are given only for firm matches. A row's size may be missing; if present it is once, few, many or a size class.

TRBJ2-1	TRBV7-3	few	.	TGTGCCAGCAGCCCTAACGGGTATGAGCAGTTCTTC	CASSPNGYEQFF
TRBJ1-5	TRBV12-3/TRBV12-4	few	.	TGTGCCAGCAGTATACAGGAGGGTCAGCCCCAGCATTTT	CASSIQEGQPQHF
TRBJ1-1	TRBV12-3/TRBV12-4	.	.	TGTGCCAGCAGTTTTCGCCCCGTACAGGGAGTTGGCACTGAAGCTTTCTTT	CASSFRPVQGVGTEAFF
TRBJ2-3	TRBV29-1	few	.	TGCAGCGTTGCGACCTATTACAGGGAGCCAGATACGCAGTATTTT	CSVATYYREPDTQYF
TRBJ1-6	TRBV28	few	TRBD1	TGTGCCAGCAGTCCTACAGGGGAGGGTTCCTATAATTCACCCCTCCACTTT	CASSPTGEGSYNSPLHF
TRBJ1-1	TRBV5-6	.	.	TGTGCCAGCAGCCACCGACATATCACTGAAGCTTTCTTT	CASSHRHITEAFF
TRBJ1-1	TRBV2	.	.	TGTGCCAGCAGTGCCGGCAGGGGAATGAACACTGAAGCTTTCTTT	CASSAGRGMNTEAFF
TRBJ1-2	TRBV4-1	.	TRBD1	TGCGCCAGCAGCCCGACAGGGGGCAACTATGGCTACACCTTC	CASSPTGGNYGYTF
TRBJ1-6	TRBV12-3/TRBV12-4	few	.	TGTGCCAGCAGTTTAGGGTCAGGGAGTAATCATTCACCCCTCCACTTT	CASSLGSGSNHSPLHF
TRBJ1-6	TRBV6-5	.	.	TGTGCCAGCAGTTATAGGGGATTCAATTCACCCCTCCACTTT	CASSYRGFNSPLHF
TRBJ1-5	TRBV12-3/TRBV12-4	few	TRBD1	TGTGCCAGCAGAGAGGGACAGGGAGATCAGCCCCAGCATTTT	CASREGQGDQPQHF
TRBJ1-1	TRBV28	.	.	TGTGCCAGCAGTTGGACCGTCGGAACGACTGAAGCTTTCTTT	CASSWTVGTTEAFF
TRBJ1-5	TRBV5-1	few	TRBD1	TGCGCCAGCATTTGTATACCCCAAAGGACAGGAGGACAGCCCCAGCATTTT	CASICIPQRTGGQPQHF
TRBJ2-7	TRBV6-2/TRBV6-3	.	.	TGTGCCAGTGAGTCCGACGTGGCGGGATACGAGCAGTACTTC	CASESDVAGYEQYF
TRBJ1-4	TRBV20-1	few	.	TGCAGTGCTAGACTAACGGGGGCTAATGAAAAACTGTTTTTT	CSARLTGANEKLFF
TRBJ2-7	TRBV29-1	few	TRBD1	TGCAGCGTTGGACGACAGGGGCCCTACGAGCAGTACTTC	CSVGRQGPYEQYF
TRBJ2-1	TRBV20-1	.	.	TGCAGTGGCGTACCTCTAGTCAATGAGCAGTTCTTC	CSGVPLVNEQFF
TRBJ2-1	TRBV12-3/TRBV12-4	few	TRBD2	TGTGCCAGCAGGCCACTAGCGGGTGAGCAGTTCTTC	CASRPLAGEQFF
TRBJ1-5	TRBV28	.	TRBD1	TGTGCCAGTCGGCAGGGACAGGATTGGTATAGCAATCAGCCCCAGCATTTT	CASRQGQDWYSNQPQHF
TRBJ1-1	TRBV20-1	once	TRBD1	TGCAGTGCTCCCGGGACAGGGGGGTCTGAAGCTTTCTTT	CSAPGTGGSEAFF
TRBJ2-3	TRBV7-8	.	.	TGTGCCAGCAGCTTAGGAGGCAGAGTCAGCACAGATACGCAGTATTTT	CASSLGGRVSTDTQYF
TRBJ1-1	TRBV15	few	.	TGTGCCACCAGCAGTAAAGTTGGGGCCACTGAAGCTTTCTTT	CATSSKVGATEAFF
TRBJ2-7	TRBV12-3/TRBV12-4	.	TRBD1	TGTGCCAGCAGTCGGGACAGGGCATCATACGAGCAGTACTTC	CASSRDRASYEQYF
TRBJ2-1	TRBV25-1	.	TRBD2	TGTGCCAGCATGGGAGGGGCCGACAATGAGCAGTTCTTC	CASMGGADNEQFF
TRBJ1-4	TRBV12-3/TRBV12-4	few	.	TGTGCCAGCAGACCCAAAACCAATGAAAAACTGTTTTTT	CASRPKTNEKLFF
TRBJ1-5	TRBV20-1	.	TRBD1	TGCAGTGCTATTTGGACAGGGGTCCCCTACGGCAATCAGCCCCAGCATTTT	CSAIWTGVPYGNQPQHF
TRBJ2-1	TRBV12-3/TRBV12-4	.	.	TGTGCCAGCAGTTTCCGGCCCGGGGTACATGAGCAGTTCTTC	CASSFRPGVHEQFF
TRBJ1-2	TRBV12-3/TRBV12-4	.	.	TGTGCCAGCAGTTTGTTACAGGGTGCTAACTATGGCTACACCTTC	CASSLLQGANYGYTF